This is a list of T cell receptor beta chains from one sample in a study of shared clonotypes between healthy human individuals. This table comes from immunoSEQ multiplex PCR, and its TCRdb copy is limited to in-frame clones, with some not included. Here the sample spans about 360,000 clones, 70% to 75% being singletons. The specimen was memory CD4+ T cells sorted from blood. The source is a man aged 30-40 years in good health. The CDR3 runs from the conserved cysteine through the conserved F or W. D genes are given only for firm matches. Clone sizes are given selectively: once, few, many, or a class where the clone is expanded.

j_call clone_size v_call d_call cdr3_nt cdr3_aa
TRBJ2-5 . TRBV5-1 . TGCGCCAGCAGCTTGGAAACTTGGCGGGGCCAAGAGACCCAGTACTTC CASSLETWRGQETQYF
TRBJ2-6 . TRBV7-2 . TGTGCCAGCAGCTCCCATCTCGCGGGGAACTCTGGGGCCAACGTCCTGACTTTC CASSSHLAGNSGANVLTF
TRBJ1-4 . TRBV7-9 . TGTGCCAGCAGCTTAGGTCAGCTACATCATGAAAAACTGTTTTTT CASSLGQLHHEKLFF
TRBJ1-3 medium-sized TRBV30 . TGTGCCTGGAGCGACCGGGCTTTCTCTGGAAACACCATATATTTT CAWSDRAFSGNTIYF
TRBJ1-6 . TRBV5-1 . TGCGCCAGCAGCATTCAGTATAATTCACCCCTCCACTTT CASSIQYNSPLHF
TRBJ2-1 . TRBV15 . TGTGCCACCAGCAGAGATCAGGGCTATGAGCAGTTCTTC CATSRDQGYEQFF
TRBJ1-1 . TRBV27 . TGTGCCAGCAGTTTTGGACTAATGAACACTGAAGCTTTCTTT CASSFGLMNTEAFF
TRBJ2-7 . TRBV30 . TGTGCCTGGAGTGTACTCGGTCAGCTTGGGTTTTACGAGCAGTACTTC CAWSVLGQLGFYEQYF
TRBJ2-7 few TRBV27 . TGTGCCAGCAGTCCCCTATTCCACGAGCAGTACTTC CASSPLFHEQYF
TRBJ1-3 . TRBV27 . TGTGCCAGCAGTTTATCACAGGGTATACCTTCTGGAAACACCATATATTTT CASSLSQGIPSGNTIYF
TRBJ1-1 . TRBV5-1 TRBD1 TGCGCCAGCAGCTTGGGAGGGGGCGTGTTGGGGACTGAAGCTTTCTTT CASSLGGGVLGTEAFF
TRBJ1-2 . TRBV2 . TGTGCCAGCAGGAAGGAGGCTAACTATGGCTACACCTTC CASRKEANYGYTF
TRBJ1-2 . TRBV28 TRBD1 TGTGCCAGCAGTTTATCTTTGGGACAGAACTATGGCTACACCTTC CASSLSLGQNYGYTF
TRBJ2-1 . TRBV5-4 TRBD2 TGTGCCAGCAGCACTACTAGCGGGAGTTACAATGAGCAGTTCTTC CASSTTSGSYNEQFF
TRBJ2-1 . TRBV19 . TGTGCCAGTAGTGACTACAGGGCCCCGAACTCCTACAATGAGCAGTTCTTC CASSDYRAPNSYNEQFF
TRBJ1-6 . TRBV7-2 . TGTGCCAGCAGCTTAGGAGCCTATAATTCACCCCTCCACTTT CASSLGAYNSPLHF
TRBJ2-5 . TRBV5-1 TRBD1 TGCGCCAGCAGCACCCAGGGGGCGCGAGAGACCCAGTACTTC CASSTQGARETQYF
TRBJ1-1 . TRBV5-1 . TGCGCCAGCAGCTTCAGGGGCTTAACTTTCTTT CASSFRGLTFF
TRBJ2-7 . TRBV11-2 TRBD1 TGTGCCAGCAGCTTATATATGGGACAGGCTTCAACCTACGAGCAGTACTTC CASSLYMGQASTYEQYF
TRBJ1-5 . TRBV28 TRBD1 TGTGCCGGACAGACAGGGGGGAACAATCAGCCCCAGCATTTT CAGQTGGNNQPQHF
TRBJ2-3 . TRBV11-3 . TGTGCCAGCAGCTTATCGGGGAGTAAGGCTACGCAGTATTTT CASSLSGSKATQYF
TRBJ2-3 once TRBV7-2 . TGTGCCTGCGGTGGAGCTAGCACAGATACGCAGTATTTT CACGGASTDTQYF
TRBJ1-5 few TRBV11-2 . TGTGCCAGCAGCTTGGGGGCGAATCAGCCCCAGCATTTT CASSLGANQPQHF
TRBJ2-7 . TRBV10-1 TRBD1 TGCGCCAGCAGTACCGGACAGGGGGCTCGAACCTACGAGCAGTACTTC CASSTGQGARTYEQYF
TRBJ1-3 . TRBV19 . TGTGCCAGTAGTCTTCGGACAGTCTCTGGAAACACCATATATTTT CASSLRTVSGNTIYF